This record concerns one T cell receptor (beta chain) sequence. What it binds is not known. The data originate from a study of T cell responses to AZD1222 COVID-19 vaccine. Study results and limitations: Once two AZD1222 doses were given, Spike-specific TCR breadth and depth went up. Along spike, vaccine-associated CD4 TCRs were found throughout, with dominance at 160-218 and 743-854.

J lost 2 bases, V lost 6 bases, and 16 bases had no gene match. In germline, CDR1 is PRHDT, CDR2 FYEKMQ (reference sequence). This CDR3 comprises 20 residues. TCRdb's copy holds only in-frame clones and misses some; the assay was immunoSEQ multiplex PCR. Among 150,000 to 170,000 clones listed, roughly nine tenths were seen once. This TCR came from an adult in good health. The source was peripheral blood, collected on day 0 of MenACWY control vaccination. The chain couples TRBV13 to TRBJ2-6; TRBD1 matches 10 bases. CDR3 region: CASSLATRDRGRTGANVLTF. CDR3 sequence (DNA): TGTGCCAGCAGTCTCGCAACTCGGGACAGGGGAAGGACTGGGGCCAACGTCCTGACTTTC.